Following are 26 T cell receptor beta chains from one sample sequenced in a study of T cell responses to AZD1222 COVID-19 vaccine. Generated by immunoSEQ multiplex PCR, the TCRdb table keeps only in-frame clones and is missing some. The sample has 150,000 to 200,000 clones; more than 80% are singletons. Sequenced material: peripheral blood, taken on day 0 of AZD1222 vaccination. The receptors shown here come from an adult in good health.

V usage is TRBV4-1 and J usage is TRBJ1-1; no definite D call. V was shortened by 4 bases and J by 4 bases, with 13 bases between the two germline ends. The CDR3 is 14 amino acids. In germline, CDR1 is MGHRA, CDR2 YSYEKL. Here the CDR3 reads CASSPGRGLTEAFF. The CDR3 nucleotides read TGCGCCAGCAGCCCTGGCCGGGGTCTCACTGAAGCTTTCTTT.

J is TRBJ2-5 and V is TRBV21-1. TRBV21-1 represents a pseudogene. The CDR3 contains 16 residues. The CDR3 sequence is CASSSTSGLRKETQYF. The CDR3, as DNA: TGTGCCAGCAGCTCGACCTCGGGGCTCAGGAAAGAGACCCAGTACTTC.

The gene calls are TRBV28 and TRBJ1-5; 7 positions match TRBD1. CDR3 size: 15 residues. Germline values: CDR1 MDHEN, CDR2 SYDVKM. The junction had 5 bases not matched to a gene; V was cut back by 6 bases and J by 0 bases. The CDR3 DNA reads as TGTGCCAGCAGAAAGGACAGGAATAGCAATCAGCCCCAGCATTTT. Its protein product is CASRKDRNSNQPQHF. The full variable domain, its missing parts supplied by reference TRBV28 and TRBJ1-5, is DVKVTQSSRYLVKRTGEKVFLECVQDMDHENMFWYRQDPGLGLRLIYFSYDVKMKEKGDIPEGYSVSREKKERFSLILESASTNQTSMYLCASRKDRNSNQPQHFGDGTRLSIL.

This clone was observed a few times. The chain combines TRBV7-8 with TRBJ1-5, with 11 bases aligning to TRBD1. Losses at the gene ends were 8 bases for V and 9 bases for J; bases not matched to a gene: 12. The CDR3 has 15 residues. Germline-derived CDR1 and CDR2 are SGHVS and FQNEAQ. The CDR3 reads CASGEGTGGSGPQHF. CDR3 in DNA: TGTGCCAGCGGTGAAGGGACAGGGGGATCTGGGCCCCAGCATTTT.

This clone was found once. The chain joins TRBV6-1 to TRBJ2-7, with a tentative D call TRBD1 (6 bases). Trimming stripped 3 bases from V and 4 bases from J, with 13 bases between. The germline gives CDR1 MNHNS, CDR2 SASEGT. The CDR3 is 14 residues long. The CDR3 bases are TGTGCCAGCAGTGATCCTGGGGGCGGTTACGAGCAGTACTTC. It specifies CASSDPGGGYEQYF.

The CDR3 protein is CAWSSPGTSVQETQYF. The CDR3 DNA reads TGTGCCTGGAGTTCGCCGGGGACTAGCGTCCAAGAGACCCAGTACTTC. This chain joins TRBV30 and TRBJ2-5; 10 bases match TRBD2. Germline values: CDR1 GTSNPN, CDR2 SVGIG (reference sequence). The CDR3 length is 16 residues. Germline trimming cut 2 bases from V and 1 base from J; bases unmatched to any gene: 7.

The chain uses TRBV3-1 (or the pseudogene TRBV3-2) and TRBJ2-7, with D uncertain. The CDR3 runs to 13 residues. Germline V gene sequence: CDR1 LGHDT, CDR2 YNNKEL (reference sequence). V was pared by 4 bases and J by 2 bases, with 9 bases between. CDR3 sequence: CASSLGQPYEQYF. CDR3 DNA sequence: TGTGCCAGCAGCCTCGGGCAGCCCTACGAGCAGTACTTC.

The chain recombines TRBV5-5 with TRBJ1-2; 11 bases are a match to TRBD1. The junction had 3 bases not matched to a gene; V was cut back by 1 base and J by 4 bases. The CDR3 is made up of 15 amino acids. From germline, CDR1 is SGHKS and CDR2 YYEKEE (reference sequence). CDR3 DNA: TGTGCCAGCAGCTTGAGTGGGACAGGGGGCTATGGCTACACCTTC. The encoded protein is CASSLSGTGGYGYTF.

The gene calls are TRBV7-9 and TRBJ2-1; 7 nucleotides align to TRBD2. Per germline, CDR1 SEHNR and CDR2 FQNEAQ (reference sequence). The V gene end was trimmed by 1 base and the J gene end by 5 bases; junction bases not matched to a gene: 11. There are 17 residues in the CDR3. The CDR3 protein is CASSLGAGAGPNNEQFF. CDR3 in DNA: TGTGCCAGCAGCTTAGGGGCGGGAGCGGGGCCTAACAATGAGCAGTTCTTC.

The chain links TRBV5-5 to TRBJ2-1; D unclear. The CDR3 runs to 14 residues. The germline V and J ends were trimmed by 1 base and 5 bases, with 10 bases remaining between them. CDR1 and CDR2 (germline): SGHKS, YYEKEE (reference sequence). The CDR3: CASSLYVLDNEQFF. The CDR3 bases are TGTGCCAGCAGCTTGTATGTTTTGGACAATGAGCAGTTCTTC.

This chain joins TRBV5-6 and TRBJ1-1, with D possibly TRBD1 on 5 matching bases. V lost 4 bases to trimming and J lost 10 bases, with 14 bases between them. Germline V CDR1 and CDR2: SGHDT, YYEEEE. This CDR3 has 12 amino acids. The CDR3 reads CASSPKLQGAFF. In DNA form, the CDR3 reads TGTGCCAGCAGCCCGAAATTGCAGGGAGCTTTCTTT.

The genes are TRBV7-2 and TRBJ2-3, with 7 nucleotides matching TRBD1. The trim removed 5 bases at V and 5 bases at J, leaving 7 bases unmatched. This CDR3 spans 14 amino acids. The germline gives CDR1 SGHTA, CDR2 FQGNSA. This chain's CDR3 is CASSTRQGKDTQYF. CDR3 DNA sequence: TGTGCCAGCAGCACAAGACAGGGAAAAGATACGCAGTATTTT.

This clone came up once. The gene calls are TRBV19 and TRBJ2-2, with TRBD2 matching over 11 bases. The J segment lost 4 bases and the V segment lost 7 bases, leaving 5 bases of the junction unmatched. The CDR3 is 15 residues long. Germline assignment: CDR1 LNHDA and CDR2 SQIVND (reference sequence). CDR3 in amino acids: CASKTSGELTGELFF. The CDR3 coding sequence is TGTGCCAGTAAGACTAGCGGGGAACTCACCGGGGAGCTGTTTTTT.

The chain employs TRBV24-1 and TRBJ2-1; no firm D call. Germline V gene data show CDR1 as KGHDR and CDR2 as SFDVKD. The CDR3 is 13 amino acids. V was shortened by 5 bases and J by 8 bases, with 12 bases between the two germline ends. This CDR3 is CATSGVPFDEQFF. CDR3 nucleotide sequence: TGTGCCACCAGTGGAGTGCCGTTCGATGAGCAGTTCTTC.

The CDR3 nucleotides are TGTGCCAGCAGCGTAGCTCAGGGCAGGGTGAGCGGTTCACCCCTCCACTTT. Translation gives CASSVAQGRVSGSPLHF. This chain links TRBV9 with TRBJ1-6; TRBD1 might be the D (5 bases). Germline CDR1 and CDR2: SGDLS and YYNGEE. CDR3 length: 17 residues. V was shortened by 0 bases and J by 9 bases, with 19 bases between the two germline ends.

The chain carries TRBV7-2 and TRBJ1-1, with D hard to call. The CDR3 consists of 16 residues. Trimming removed 4 bases at V and 0 bases at J, with 15 bases between. Per the germline V gene, CDR1 is SGHTA and CDR2 is FQGNSA. CDR3: CASSSPLGVMNTEAFF. The CDR3 DNA reads TGTGCCAGCAGCTCCCCCCTTGGGGTCATGAACACTGAAGCTTTCTTT.

The rearrangement joins TRBV5-6 to TRBJ2-7; 8 bases map to TRBD2. Germline V lookup: CDR1 SGHDT, CDR2 YYEEEE. The CDR3 covers 14 residues. V dropped 0 bases and J dropped 3; count of bases not matched to a gene: 2. The CDR3 is CASSLGLASYEQYF. CDR3 DNA: TGTGCCAGCAGCTTGGGACTAGCGAGCTACGAGCAGTACTTC.

The V gene is TRBV7-2, the J gene TRBJ2-7; D call uncertain. The V gene lost 1 base and the J gene lost 7 bases, with 8 bases spanning the gap. The CDR3 runs 12 residues. Per the germline V gene, CDR1 is SGHTA and CDR2 is FQGNSA. The CDR3 loop is CASSLGSGEQYF. As DNA, the CDR3 is TGTGCCAGCAGCTTAGGATCCGGAGAGCAGTACTTC.

This clone appeared once. The V and J genes are TRBV5-1 and TRBJ2-1, with a weak D call TRBD1 (6 bases). V lost 0 bases and J 12 bases, leaving 13 bases between the germline ends. Per germline, CDR1 SGHRS and CDR2 YFSETQ. The CDR3 length is 13 residues. The chain's CDR3 is CASSLEQGFRQFF. The CDR3 DNA is TGCGCCAGCAGCTTGGAACAGGGATTTCGGCAGTTCTTC.

This clone was counted a single time. The rearrangement links TRBV6-5 to TRBJ1-2; TRBD1 is a possible D gene (5 bases). The CDR3 covers 14 residues. CDR1 is MNHEY and CDR2 is SVGAGI in the germline V gene. The V and J ends lost 6 bases and 4 bases respectively, with 15 bases between them. The CDR3 DNA is TGTGCCAGCAGATCCGCCGGGGGGGTCTATGGCTACACCTTC. Protein: CASRSAGGVYGYTF.

As regards this clone: Other nucleotide sequences in the sample specify the same CDR3. This chain joins TRBV5-1 and TRBJ2-2, with TRBD1 as a possible D gene (6 bases). The V and J ends lost 5 bases and 3 bases respectively, with 8 bases between them. The CDR3 spans 13 residues. Germline assignment: CDR1 SGHRS and CDR2 YFSETQ. CDR3: CASRGADTGELFF. Written as DNA, the CDR3 is TGCGCCAGCAGGGGGGCGGACACCGGGGAGCTGTTTTTT.

The chain joins TRBV7-6 to TRBJ1-1, with D possibly matching TRBD1 (6 bases). Trimming removed 0 bases at V and 6 bases at J, with 14 bases between. Germline CDR1 and CDR2: SGHVS and FNYEAQ. CDR3 length: 15 amino acids. This chain's CDR3 is CASSLASGARAEAFF. The CDR3 region has the DNA TGTGCCAGCAGCTTAGCATCGGGGGCGAGGGCTGAAGCTTTCTTT.

This clone appeared once. The chain recombines TRBV5-4 with TRBJ2-3, with D unresolved. The germline gives CDR1 SGHNT, CDR2 YYREEE (reference sequence). The ends were cut back, 2 bases at V and 1 base at J, with 8 bases in the middle. The CDR3 runs 14 residues. The CDR3 nucleotides read TGTGCCAGCAGCTTTTTCCGGGGCACAGATACGCAGTATTTT. Translating gives CASSFFRGTDTQYF.

The chain employs TRBV4-2 and TRBJ2-7; 7 nucleotides align to TRBD2. After removal of 1 base from V and 4 bases from J, the junction contained 4 bases not matched to a gene. The CDR3 runs 14 residues. Germline CDR1 LGHNA, CDR2 YNFKEQ. The CDR3: CASSQVAGPYEQYF. CDR3 coding DNA: TGTGCCAGCAGCCAAGTAGCGGGCCCTTACGAGCAGTACTTC.

The gene calls are TRBV10-3 and TRBJ2-2; a possible D gene is TRBD2 (6 bases). V was clipped by 2 bases and J by 5 bases, with 18 bases between them. CDR3 length: 17 residues. Germline-derived CDR1 and CDR2 are ENHRY and SYGVKD. The CDR3 protein is CAISELGGASRTGELFF. For the CDR3, the DNA is TGTGCCATCAGTGAGCTAGGAGGGGCGAGTCGGACCGGGGAGCTGTTTTTT.

This rearrangement joins TRBV6-1 to TRBJ1-5; D is possibly TRBD1 (5 bases). The CDR3 is made up of 13 amino acids. Germline lookup yields CDR1 MNHNS and CDR2 SASEGT. Trimming stripped 2 bases from V and 7 bases from J, with 9 bases between. CDR3 DNA: TGTGCCAGCAGTGAACGGGGCGGGCAGCCCCAGCATTTT. Its protein is CASSERGGQPQHF.